The 9 T cell receptor beta chains reported below all come from one sample, sequenced in a study of T cell changes during pregnancy in multiple sclerosis (dated by TCRdb to about 2019). Preparation of the library involved the immunoSEQ multiplex PCR assay. What TCRdb holds here is the immuneACCESS table cut down to in-frame rearrangements. Part of the clones is not present; checked against another copy, under half of the missing clones reflect an unresolved V gene, and the others are unexplained. This sample holds about 45,000 clones; 85% to 90% were observed only once. Less than 0.7% of the sample rests with the top ten. Sequencing was performed on CD4+ T cells from peripheral blood mononuclear cells, taken in the first trimester of pregnancy. The receptors come from a female donor with multiple sclerosis, enrolled in a pregnancy study.

The chain has TRBV4-3 and TRBJ2-1; D might be TRBD2 (6 bases). The CDR3 extends over 17 amino acids. Germline values: CDR1 LGHNA, CDR2 YSLEER. Between the trimmed V and J ends, which lost 0 bases and 9 bases, there was a span of 21 bases. The CDR3 sequence is CASSQEEGLRSHGEQFF. CDR3 DNA sequence: TGCGCCAGCAGCCAAGAGGAGGGTTTGCGGTCGCATGGTGAGCAGTTCTTC.

The rearrangement joins TRBV5-1 to TRBJ2-1; 9 bases agree with TRBD2. Germline assignment: CDR1 SGHRS and CDR2 YFSETQ. The J segment lost 0 bases and the V segment lost 4 bases, leaving 2 bases of the junction unmatched. This CDR3 comprises 15 residues. As DNA, the CDR3 is TGCGCCAGCAGCCGGACTAGCGTCTCCTACAATGAGCAGTTCTTC. Protein product: CASSRTSVSYNEQFF.

The V call is TRBV6-5, the J call TRBJ2-7; the match to TRBD2 covers 7 bases. This CDR3 region has 14 residues. Germline CDR1 MNHEY, CDR2 SVGAGI. Losses at the gene ends were 2 bases for V and 6 bases for J; bases not matched to a gene: 7. CDR3 coding DNA: TGTGCCAGCAGTTACACTGGCGGGAGAGGCGAGCAGTACTTC. Amino acid sequence: CASSYTGGRGEQYF.

CDR3 region: CATSRRKQGRTEAFF. Here the CDR3 DNA reads TGTGCCACCAGCAGACGAAAACAGGGTCGGACTGAAGCTTTCTTT. The chain employs TRBV15 and TRBJ1-1; TRBD1 might be the D (6 bases). V was cut by 2 bases and J by 5 bases, with 15 bases left in between. Germline values: CDR1 LNHNV, CDR2 YYDKDF (reference sequence). This CDR3 contains 15 residues.

This clone was found once. The chain combines TRBV7-8 with TRBJ2-5; no clear D gene. Trimming pared 5 bases from V and 5 bases from J, leaving 9 bases between. Germline CDR1 SGHVS, CDR2 FQNEAQ. This CDR3 spans 12 amino acids. The CDR3 coding sequence is TGTGCCAGCAGCCCCGTGCGGGAGACCCAGTACTTC. Its translation is CASSPVRETQYF.

The CDR3 spells CASSEAIIGYGYTF. CDR3 sequence (DNA): TGTGCCAGCAGTGAAGCGATTATCGGTTATGGCTACACCTTC. This rearrangement joins TRBV6-1 to TRBJ1-2; D unclear. Germline CDR1 and CDR2: MNHNS and SASEGT. V was cut by 0 bases and J by 5 bases, with 10 bases left in between. This CDR3 has 14 amino acids.

The V call is TRBV7-9, the J call TRBJ2-2, with 9 bases that match TRBD2. The V gene end was trimmed by 5 bases and the J gene end by 7 bases; junction bases not matched to a gene: 5. The germline V gene has CDR1 SEHNR and CDR2 FQNEAQ (reference sequence). CDR3 size: 14 residues. The CDR3 sequence is CASSPTSGLGELFF. CDR3 DNA sequence: TGTGCCAGCAGCCCGACTAGCGGCCTCGGGGAGCTGTTTTTT. The whole variable domain, filled in from reference TRBV7-9 and TRBJ2-2, reads DTGVSQNPRHKITKRGQNVTFRCDPISEHNRLYWYRQTLGQGPEFLTYFQNEAQLEKSRLLSDRFSAERPKGSFSTLEIQRTEQGDSAMYLCASSPTSGLGELFFGEGSRLTVL.

The rearrangement joins TRBV2 to TRBJ1-2, with TRBD1 identical over 7 bases. J lost 3 bases, V lost 5 bases, and 9 bases had no gene match. CDR1 is SNHLY and CDR2 is FYNNEI in the germline V gene. The CDR3 is 15 residues long. The CDR3 bases are TGTGCCAGCAGTCTGACGGGACAGATAGACTATGGCTACACCTTC. This translates into CASSLTGQIDYGYTF.

This chain uses TRBV28 with TRBJ2-1; D is possibly TRBD2 (7 bases). Germline loops: CDR1 MDHEN, CDR2 SYDVKM. The CDR3 loop spans 18 amino acids. V lost 5 bases and J 6 bases, leaving 26 bases between the germline ends. The DNA of the CDR3 is TGTGCCAGCAGTCCCCCGGGACTCCGGGGGGCGGCGCGCAATGAGCAGTTCTTC. This translates into CASSPPGLRGAARNEQFF.